This is a list of T cell receptor beta chains from one sample in a study of Graves' ophthalmopathy and Graves' hyperthyroidism. One entry per CDR3 protein, called by TCRdb with MiXCR from the multiplex PCR reads. The table includes 900,000 to 1,200,000 distinct CDR3 sequences, less than 45% detected once. Sequencing was done on a sample of peripheral blood or thyroid tissue (not recorded which). The receptors shown here come from an adult man with Graves' hyperthyroidism. The CDR3 runs from the conserved cysteine through the conserved F or W. A D gene is named only where the DNA matches it firmly. Clone sizes are given selectively: once, few, many, or a class where the clone is expanded.

clone_size j_call cdr3_length d_call v_call cdr3_nt cdr3_aa
NA TRBJ1-1 15 NA TRBV7-3 TGTGCCAGCAGCCCAGATGTCCGGGGCAGGGCTGAAGCTTTCTTT CASSPDVRGRAEAFF
many TRBJ1-1 16 NA TRBV12-3/TRBV12-4 TGTGCCAGCAGCCGGGAGTGGGACATTGTGAACACTGAAGCTTTCTTT CASSREWDIVNTEAFF
many TRBJ2-5 14 NA TRBV20-1 TGCAGTGCGACCGATCAGGGGAAGGGAGAGACCCAGTACTTC CSATDQGKGETQYF
many TRBJ1-5 12 NA TRBV16 TGTGCCAGCAGCCAATCGGGTCAGCCCCAGCATTTT CASSQSGQPQHF
NA TRBJ2-5 14 NA TRBV20-1 TGCAGTCCCCTCCTCTGGAACAGGGAAGAGACCCAGTACTTC CSPLLWNREETQYF
NA TRBJ2-5 16 TRBD1 TRBV2 TGTGCCAGCTCACCGATTTTCAGCCAGGGGGAAGAGACCCAGTACTTC CASSPIFSQGEETQYF
many TRBJ2-5 15 NA TRBV12-3/TRBV12-4 TGTGCCAGCAGTTTACGATCGGCCGTGGGGGAGACCCAGTACTTC CASSLRSAVGETQYF
few TRBJ2-7 17 NA TRBV6-6 TGTGCCAGCAGTAAGCCACCCCCCCAGGGTACCGACTACGAGCAGTACTTC CASSKPPPQGTDYEQYF
many TRBJ2-7 13 TRBD1 TRBV29-1 TGCAGCGCTGGACAGGGGGCGAGTGGCGAGCAGTACTTC CSAGQGASGEQYF
NA TRBJ2-5 15 NA TRBV20-1 TGCAGTGCTAGAGACTACGCAGGACGCCAAGAGACCCAGTACTTC CSARDYAGRQETQYF
few TRBJ2-5 13 TRBD1 TRBV28 TGTGCCAGCGTGAGACAGGGGATGGAGACCCAGTACTTC CASVRQGMETQYF
NA TRBJ2-7 17 NA TRBV5-1 TGCGCCAGCAGCGGGGGGACCCCAGGCGGGTTACGAGGGGAGCAGTACTTC CASSGGTPGGLRGEQYF
few TRBJ2-2 14 NA TRBV5-5 TGTGCCAGCAGCATCGGCGACTTCACCGGGGAGCTGTTTTTT CASSIGDFTGELFF
few TRBJ2-7 18 TRBD1 TRBV9 TGTGCCAGCAGCGTGGGAGTCGACAGGGGTCCACACTCCTACGAGCAGTACTTC CASSVGVDRGPHSYEQYF
few TRBJ1-2 13 TRBD1 TRBV28 TGTGCCAGCGGCCACGACAGGGGGCTTGGCTACACCTTC CASGHDRGLGYTF
NA TRBJ1-6 16 TRBD1 TRBV9 TGTGCCAGCAGCCCCGATTCGGACAGGACGGGGTCACCCCTCCACTTT CASSPDSDRTGSPLHF
many TRBJ2-5 16 NA TRBV10-3 TGTGCCATCAGTGTTGGTAGTGACGGGCGTGGGGGGACCCAGTACTTC CAISVGSDGRGGTQYF
few TRBJ2-7 16 NA TRBV5-1 TGCGCCAGCAGCTCGCCCGTGGACGCTGATCCCTACGAGCAGTACTTC CASSSPVDADPYEQYF
many TRBJ1-1 11 NA TRBV7-9 TGTGCCAGCAGCTTAGCGGCTGAAGCTTTCTTT CASSLAAEAFF
NA TRBJ2-5 13 NA TRBV29-1 TGCAGCGTTAGGCAGGGTCCTAATCAGCCCCAGTACTTC CSVRQGPNQPQYF
many TRBJ1-5 12 NA TRBV3-1 TGTGCCAGCAGCCAAGTAAATCAGCCCCAGCATTTT CASSQVNQPQHF
NA TRBJ1-2 14 NA TRBV10-2 TGCGCCAGCAGCCAAGAAACCAGGATCGATGGCTACACCTTC CASSQETRIDGYTF
many TRBJ1-5 13 TRBD1 TRBV20-1 TGCAGTGCAGCCGACAGGGATTATCAGCCCCAGCATTTT CSAADRDYQPQHF
NA TRBJ2-7 15 TRBD1 TRBV14 TGTGCCAGCAGCCAAGATAGACAGGGTATCATCGAGCAGTACTTC CASSQDRQGIIEQYF
NA TRBJ1-2 16 NA TRBV28 TGTGCCAGCAGTTTATACTTCGGCAAGGGACTCTATGGCTACACCTTC CASSLYFGKGLYGYTF
NA TRBJ2-3 15 NA TRBV24-1 TGTGCCACCAGTGATCCTACGACAGGTCGAGAGACGCAGTATTTT CATSDPTTGRETQYF
few TRBJ1-4 14 NA TRBV9 TGTGCCAGCAGCCAAAACGGGAAGCCCGAAAAACTGTTTTTT CASSQNGKPEKLFF
NA TRBJ1-5 15 NA TRBV2 TGTGCCAGCAGTGTTGCGGCCTCCTACAATGAGCCCCAGCATTTT CASSVAASYNEPQHF
many TRBJ2-2 14 NA TRBV12-3/TRBV12-4 TGTGCCAGCAGTTTAGGTTCGACGTTCGGGGAGCTGTTTTTT CASSLGSTFGELFF
NA TRBJ2-2 8 NA TRBV20-1 TGCAGTGCCCGCGGACTGTTTTTT CSARGLFF
NA TRBJ2-2 13 TRBD1 TRBV20-1 TGCAGCGTAAGGACAGGGGACACCGGGGAGCTGTTTTTT CSVRTGDTGELFF
NA TRBJ2-2 13 NA TRBV2 TGTGCCAGCAGTTTATACGGGCGCGGGGAGCTGTTTTTT CASSLYGRGELFF
many TRBJ1-1 13 NA TRBV7-2 TGTGCCAGCAGCTCCCTAGGGATCACTGAAGCTTTCTTT CASSSLGITEAFF
once TRBJ2-2 15 NA TRBV20-1 TGCAGTGCTAGAGGGGGCTACGCGAACACCGGGGAGCTGTTTTTT CSARGGYANTGELFF
many TRBJ1-6 15 NA TRBV10-2 TGCGCCAGCGGAAAACCTCGCTCTTATAATTCACCCCTCCACTTT CASGKPRSYNSPLHF
NA TRBJ1-6 13 NA TRBV30 TGTGCCTGGAGTGTTTTGGATAATTCACCCCTCCACTTT CAWSVLDNSPLHF
NA TRBJ2-5 11 TRBD2 TRBV29-1 TGCACCGTTACGGGAGGGGAGACCCAGTACTTC CTVTGGETQYF
few TRBJ2-7 13 NA TRBV7-8 TGTGCCAGCGAATGGGGCCTCAGTACCGAGCAGTACTTC CASEWGLSTEQYF
many TRBJ1-6 13 TRBD1 TRBV20-1 TGCAGTGCGAAGGGACAGGGGATTTCACCCCTCCACTTT CSAKGQGISPLHF
NA TRBJ1-1 15 NA TRBV7-2 TGTGCCAGCAGCTTTTCGTCGTGGGTGAACACTGAAGCTTTCTTT CASSFSSWVNTEAFF
many TRBJ2-5 15 TRBD2 TRBV11-2 TGTGCCAGCAGCTCGCTAGCGGAGGCAGGAGAGACCCAGTACTTC CASSSLAEAGETQYF